This TCR beta chain is drawn from a study of shared clonotypes between healthy human individuals. The germline V gene has CDR1 MDHEN and CDR2 SYDVKM. J was trimmed by 6 bases and V by 10 bases; bases with no gene match: 14. This CDR3 contains 14 residues. This table comes from immunoSEQ multiplex PCR, and its TCRdb copy is limited to in-frame clones, with some not included. The sample lists about 820,000 clones; nearly 95% were seen once. The naive CD8 subset, CD45RO-negative cells positively selected for CCR7, excluded terminally differentiated effector memory CD45RA+ cells. The chain joins TRBV28 to TRBJ2-7; 8 positions match TRBD1. Sequenced material: naive CD8+ T cells sorted from blood. This TCR derives from a man aged 30 to 45 in good health. The CDR3: CAIPIGQGRSEQYF. CDR3 DNA sequence: TGTGCCATTCCCATTGGACAGGGAAGGAGCGAGCAGTACTTC.